Listed here is a single T cell receptor (beta chain). V gave up 0 bases and J gave up 4 bases, with 7 bases separating them. CDR3 length: 13 amino acids. Germline values: CDR1 SGHRS, CDR2 YFSETQ. This entry is derived from a study of T cell changes during pregnancy in multiple sclerosis. Libraries were prepared by immunoSEQ multiplex PCR; TCRdb keeps only in-frame clonotypes and omits some of them. Among 45,000 to 55,000 clones listed, approximately 92% were seen once. This TCR was sampled from a female donor with multiple sclerosis, enrolled in a pregnancy study. The chain links TRBV5-1 to TRBJ1-2; D is undetermined. The specimen comprised CD4+ T cells from peripheral blood mononuclear cells, sampled after pregnancy. In DNA, the CDR3 is TGCGCCAGCAGCTTGGAGTCAGGCTATGGCTACACCTTC. The encoded protein is CASSLESGYGYTF.